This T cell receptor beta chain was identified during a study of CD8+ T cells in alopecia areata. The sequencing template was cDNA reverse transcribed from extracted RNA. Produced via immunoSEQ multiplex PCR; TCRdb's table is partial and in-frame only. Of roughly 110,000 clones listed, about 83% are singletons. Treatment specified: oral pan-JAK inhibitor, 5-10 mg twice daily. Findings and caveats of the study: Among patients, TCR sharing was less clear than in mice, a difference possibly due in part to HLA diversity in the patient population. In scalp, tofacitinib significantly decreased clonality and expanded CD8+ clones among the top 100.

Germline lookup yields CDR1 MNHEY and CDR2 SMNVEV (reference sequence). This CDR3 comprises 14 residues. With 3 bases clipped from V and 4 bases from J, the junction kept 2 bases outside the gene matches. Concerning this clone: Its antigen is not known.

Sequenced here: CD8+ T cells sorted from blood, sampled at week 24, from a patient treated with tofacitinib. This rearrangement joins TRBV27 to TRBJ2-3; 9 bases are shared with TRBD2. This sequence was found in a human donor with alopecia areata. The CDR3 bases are TGTGCCAGCAGTTTTAGCGGGGGCTCAGATACGCAGTATTTT. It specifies CASSFSGGSDTQYF.